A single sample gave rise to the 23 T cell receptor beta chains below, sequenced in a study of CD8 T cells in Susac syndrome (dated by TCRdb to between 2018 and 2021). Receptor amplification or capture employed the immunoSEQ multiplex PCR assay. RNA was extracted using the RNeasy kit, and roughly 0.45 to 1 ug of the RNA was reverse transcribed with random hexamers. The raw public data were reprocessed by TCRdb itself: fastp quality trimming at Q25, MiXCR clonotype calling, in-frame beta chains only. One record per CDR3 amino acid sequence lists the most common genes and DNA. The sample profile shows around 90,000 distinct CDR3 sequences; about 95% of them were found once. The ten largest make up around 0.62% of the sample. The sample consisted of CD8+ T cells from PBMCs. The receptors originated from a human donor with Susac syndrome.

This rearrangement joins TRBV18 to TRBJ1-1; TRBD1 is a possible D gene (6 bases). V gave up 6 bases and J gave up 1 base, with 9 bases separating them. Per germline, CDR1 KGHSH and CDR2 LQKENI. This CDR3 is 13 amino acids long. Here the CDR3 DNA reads TGTGCCAGCTCGTCACAGGGGAACACTGAAGCTTTCTTT. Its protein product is CASSSQGNTEAFF.

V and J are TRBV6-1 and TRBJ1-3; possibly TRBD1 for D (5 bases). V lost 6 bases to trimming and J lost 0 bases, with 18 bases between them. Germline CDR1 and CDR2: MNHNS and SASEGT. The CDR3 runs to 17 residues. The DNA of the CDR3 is TGTGCCAGCAGCATCGGGGTTGCCGGGGCCTCTGGAAACACCATATATTTT. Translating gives CASSIGVAGASGNTIYF.

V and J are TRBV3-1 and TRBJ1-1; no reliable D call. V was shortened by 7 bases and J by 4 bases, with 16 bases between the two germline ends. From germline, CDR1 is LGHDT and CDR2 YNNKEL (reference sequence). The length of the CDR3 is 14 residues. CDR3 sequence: CASMGSLYGTEAFF. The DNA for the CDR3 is TGTGCCAGCATGGGCTCCCTTTACGGCACTGAAGCTTTCTTT. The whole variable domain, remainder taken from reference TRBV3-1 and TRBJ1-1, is DTAVSQTPKYLVTQMGNDKSIKCEQNLGHDTMYWYKQDSKKFLKIMFSYNNKELIINETVPNRFSPKSPDKAHLNLHINSLELGDSAVYFCASMGSLYGTEAFFGQGTRLTVV.

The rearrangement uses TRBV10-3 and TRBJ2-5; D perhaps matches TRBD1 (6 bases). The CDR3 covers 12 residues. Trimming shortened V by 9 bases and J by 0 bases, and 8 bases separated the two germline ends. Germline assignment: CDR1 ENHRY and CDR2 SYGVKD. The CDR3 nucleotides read TGTGCCATTGGGGACAACCAAGAGACCCAGTACTTC. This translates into CAIGDNQETQYF.

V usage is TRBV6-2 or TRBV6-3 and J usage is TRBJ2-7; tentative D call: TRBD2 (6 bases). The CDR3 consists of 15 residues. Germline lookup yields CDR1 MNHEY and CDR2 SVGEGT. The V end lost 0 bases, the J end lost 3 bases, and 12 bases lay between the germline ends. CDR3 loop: CASSYSPAEGYEQYF. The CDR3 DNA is TGTGCCAGCAGTTACTCACCGGCGGAGGGCTACGAGCAGTACTTC.

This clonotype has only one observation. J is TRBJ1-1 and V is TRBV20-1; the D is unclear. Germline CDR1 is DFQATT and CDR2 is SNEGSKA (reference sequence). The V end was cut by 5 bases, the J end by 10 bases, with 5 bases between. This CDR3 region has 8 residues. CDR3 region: CSAPGAFF. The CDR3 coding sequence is TGCAGTGCTCCGGGAGCTTTCTTT.

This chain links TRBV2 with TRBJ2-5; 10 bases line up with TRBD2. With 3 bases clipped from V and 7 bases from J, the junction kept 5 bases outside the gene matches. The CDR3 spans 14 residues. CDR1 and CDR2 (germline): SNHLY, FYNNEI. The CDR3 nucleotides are TGTGCCAGCAGTGATCAGCGGGGGGGCGGGACCCAGTACTTC. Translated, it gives CASSDQRGGGTQYF.

The CDR3 bases are TGCAGTGCTAGAAAGGGAACAGCCCAAGAGACCCAGTACTTC. It codes for CSARKGTAQETQYF. The chain uses TRBV20-1 and TRBJ2-5; D not certain. The CDR3 covers 14 residues. V was cut by 2 bases and J by 1 base, with 11 bases left in between. CDR1 is DFQATT, CDR2 SNEGSKA, per germline (reference sequence).

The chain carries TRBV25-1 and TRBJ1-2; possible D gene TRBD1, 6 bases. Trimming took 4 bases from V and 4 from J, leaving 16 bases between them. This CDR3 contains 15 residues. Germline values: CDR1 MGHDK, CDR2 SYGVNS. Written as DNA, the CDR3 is TGTGCCAGCAGTGCAACCCCTCAGGGGAGCTATGGCTACACCTTC. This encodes CASSATPQGSYGYTF.

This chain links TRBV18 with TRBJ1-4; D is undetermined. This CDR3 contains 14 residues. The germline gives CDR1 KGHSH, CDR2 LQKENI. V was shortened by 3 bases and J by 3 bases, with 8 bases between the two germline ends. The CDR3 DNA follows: TGTGCCAGCTCACCTTACGGAGCTAATGAAAAACTGTTTTTT. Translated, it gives CASSPYGANEKLFF.

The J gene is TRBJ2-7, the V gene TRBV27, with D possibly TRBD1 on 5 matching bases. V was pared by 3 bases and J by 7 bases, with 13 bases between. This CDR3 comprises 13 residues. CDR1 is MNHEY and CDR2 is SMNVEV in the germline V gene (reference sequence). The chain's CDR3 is CASSLGQGIEQYF. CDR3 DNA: TGTGCCAGCAGTTTGGGGCAGGGAATAGAGCAGTACTTC.

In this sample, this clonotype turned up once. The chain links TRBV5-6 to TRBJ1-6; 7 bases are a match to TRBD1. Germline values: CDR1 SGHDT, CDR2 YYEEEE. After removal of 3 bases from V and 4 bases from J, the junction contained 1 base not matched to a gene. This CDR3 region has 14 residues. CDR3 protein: CASSSGQYNSPLHF. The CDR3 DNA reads TGTGCCAGCAGCTCGGGACAGTATAATTCACCCCTCCACTTT.

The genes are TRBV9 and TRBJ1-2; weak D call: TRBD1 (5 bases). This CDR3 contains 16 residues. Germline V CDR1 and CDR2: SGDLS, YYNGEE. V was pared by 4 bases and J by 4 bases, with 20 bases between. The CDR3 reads CASSPRWGSPSYGYTF. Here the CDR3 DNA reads TGTGCCAGCAGCCCCAGGTGGGGCAGCCCCTCCTATGGCTACACCTTC.

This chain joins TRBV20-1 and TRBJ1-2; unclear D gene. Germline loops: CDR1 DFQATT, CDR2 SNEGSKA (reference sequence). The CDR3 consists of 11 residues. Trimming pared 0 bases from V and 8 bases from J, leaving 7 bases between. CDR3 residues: CSARDYSGYTF. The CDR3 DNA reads TGCAGTGCTAGAGATTACAGCGGCTACACCTTC.

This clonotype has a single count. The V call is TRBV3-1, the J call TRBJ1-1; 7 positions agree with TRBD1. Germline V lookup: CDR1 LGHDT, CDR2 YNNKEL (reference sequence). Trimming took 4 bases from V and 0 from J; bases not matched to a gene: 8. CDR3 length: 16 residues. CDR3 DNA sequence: TGTGCCAGCAGCCTCGGGACAGCGGTCATGAACACTGAAGCTTTCTTT. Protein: CASSLGTAVMNTEAFF.

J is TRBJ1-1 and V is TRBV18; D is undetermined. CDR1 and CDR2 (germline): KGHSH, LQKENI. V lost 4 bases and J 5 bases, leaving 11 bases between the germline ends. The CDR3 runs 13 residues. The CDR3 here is CASSRVGWTEAFF. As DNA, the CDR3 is TGTGCCAGCTCACGGGTAGGGTGGACTGAAGCTTTCTTT.

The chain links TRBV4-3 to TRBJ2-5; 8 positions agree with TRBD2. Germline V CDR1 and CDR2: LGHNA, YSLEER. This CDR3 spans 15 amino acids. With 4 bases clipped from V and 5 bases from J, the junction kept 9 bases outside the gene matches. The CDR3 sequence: CASSLGLDVLETQYF. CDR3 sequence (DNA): TGCGCCAGCAGCCTGGGACTAGACGTTTTGGAGACCCAGTACTTC.

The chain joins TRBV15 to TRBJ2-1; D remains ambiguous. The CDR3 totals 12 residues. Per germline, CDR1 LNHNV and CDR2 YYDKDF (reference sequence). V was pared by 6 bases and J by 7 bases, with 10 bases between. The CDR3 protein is CATSGRLNEQFF. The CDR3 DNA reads TGTGCCACCAGTGGCCGGTTGAATGAGCAGTTCTTC.

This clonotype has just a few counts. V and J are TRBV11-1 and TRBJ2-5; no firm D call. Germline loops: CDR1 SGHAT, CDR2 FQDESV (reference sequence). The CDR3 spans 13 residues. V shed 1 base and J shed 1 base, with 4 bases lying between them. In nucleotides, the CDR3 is TGTGCCAGCAGCTTAGGCCCCCAAGAGACCCAGTACTTC. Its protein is CASSLGPQETQYF.

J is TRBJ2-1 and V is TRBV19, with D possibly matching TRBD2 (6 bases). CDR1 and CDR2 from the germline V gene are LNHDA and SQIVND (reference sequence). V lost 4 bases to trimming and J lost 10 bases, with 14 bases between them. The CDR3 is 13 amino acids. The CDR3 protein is CASSTRDSGEQFF. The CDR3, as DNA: TGTGCCAGTAGTACTCGTGATAGCGGAGAGCAGTTCTTC.

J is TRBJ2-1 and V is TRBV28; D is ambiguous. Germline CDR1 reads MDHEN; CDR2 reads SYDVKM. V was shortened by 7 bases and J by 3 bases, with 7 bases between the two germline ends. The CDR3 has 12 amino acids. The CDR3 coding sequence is TGTGCCAGCAACGCCCTCTACAATGAGCAGTTCTTC. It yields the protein CASNALYNEQFF.

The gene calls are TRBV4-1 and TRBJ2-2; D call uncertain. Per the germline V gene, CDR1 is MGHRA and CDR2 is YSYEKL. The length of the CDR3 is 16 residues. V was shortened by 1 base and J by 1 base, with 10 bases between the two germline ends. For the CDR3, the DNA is TGCGCCAGCAGCCAAGGGTTCTTCCGGAACACCGGGGAGCTGTTTTTT. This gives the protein CASSQGFFRNTGELFF.

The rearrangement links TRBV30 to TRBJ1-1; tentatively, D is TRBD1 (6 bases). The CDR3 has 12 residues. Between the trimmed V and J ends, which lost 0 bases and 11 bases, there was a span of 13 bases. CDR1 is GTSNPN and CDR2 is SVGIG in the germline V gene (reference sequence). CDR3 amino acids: CAWSVLQGTAFF. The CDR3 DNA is TGTGCCTGGAGTGTTTTACAGGGAACGGCTTTCTTT.